The 8 T cell receptor beta chains reported below all come from one sample, sequenced in a study of patients and donors after allogeneic stem cell transplantation. MiXCR, run by TCRdb on the RT-PCR reads, gives a single entry per CDR3 protein. Of roughly 880,000 distinct CDR3 sequences in the sample, over 15% were seen once. The material sequenced was blood, either unsorted or a sorted T cell fraction (not recorded which). The receptors here all came from a human donor who was either an allogeneic HSCT recipient or a stem cell or donor lymphocyte infusion donor (not recorded which). It is not recorded whose cells these are; they may come from a transplant donor.

This clonotype was detected only a few times. This chain joins TRBV12-3 or TRBV12-4 and TRBJ2-1, with D maybe TRBD2 (6 bases). The CDR3 length is 15 residues. Deletions cut 4 bases from V and 3 bases from J, with 13 bases between. This CDR3 is CASSSPRRVYNEQFF. In nucleotides, the CDR3 is TGTGCCAGCAGTTCCCCAAGGAGGGTCTACAATGAGCAGTTCTTC.

This clonotype showed up just a few times. The chain combines TRBV20-1 with TRBJ2-1; 7 bases match TRBD2. The germline V gene encodes CDR1 DFQATT and CDR2 SNEGSKA (reference sequence). The CDR3 totals 16 residues. With 3 bases clipped from V and 3 bases from J, the junction kept 11 bases outside the gene matches. The CDR3 DNA sequence: TGCAGTGCTAGTTGGACGGCTAGCGGAATCTACAATGAGCAGTTCTTC. Protein sequence: CSASWTASGIYNEQFF.

The chain combines TRBV3-1 with TRBJ1-2; D gene unclear. Germline V CDR1 and CDR2: LGHDT, YNNKEL (reference sequence). The CDR3 runs to 14 residues. V lost 3 bases and J lost 3, with 11 bases in between. The CDR3 protein is CASSHPLNYYGYTF. CDR3 nucleotide sequence: TGTGCCAGCAGCCATCCCCTGAATTACTATGGCTACACCTTC.

This clonotype came up many times. In nucleotides, the CDR3 is TGTGCCATCAGGGGCAGGTCAACCTACAATGAGCAGTTCTTC. Translated: CAIRGRSTYNEQFF. The chain uses TRBV10-3 and TRBJ2-1; the D is unclear. This CDR3 has 14 amino acids. CDR1 is ENHRY, CDR2 SYGVKD, per germline. The V end was cut by 6 bases, the J end by 2 bases, with 11 bases between.

The sample holds one count of this clonotype. The chain joins TRBV13 to TRBJ1-2; D remains ambiguous. The CDR3 runs 15 residues. Per germline, CDR1 PRHDT and CDR2 FYEKMQ (reference sequence). Trimming shortened V by 8 bases and J by 1 base, and 17 bases separated the two germline ends. CDR3 sequence: CASASGRLLNYGYTF. The DNA for the CDR3 is TGTGCCAGCGCTTCAGGCAGGCTCCTTAACTATGGCTACACCTTC.

This clonotype showed up many times. This chain uses TRBV12-3 or TRBV12-4 with TRBJ1-1; D gene unclear. This CDR3 is 16 amino acids long. V gave up 6 bases and J gave up 1 base, with 18 bases separating them. CDR3 loop: CASRPLGVVENTEAFF. The CDR3 bases are TGTGCCAGCAGACCTCTCGGGGTTGTGGAGAACACTGAAGCTTTCTTT.

This clonotype has a handful of counts. The chain carries TRBV5-5 and TRBJ1-2; no firm D call. CDR3 length: 17 residues. Trimming stripped 1 base from V and 2 bases from J, with 18 bases between. The germline V gene encodes CDR1 SGHKS and CDR2 YYEKEE (reference sequence). In DNA form, the CDR3 reads TGTGCCAGCAGCTTGAATGCCGGCGCCTGGGAAAACTATGGCTACACCTTC. Its translation: CASSLNAGAWENYGYTF.

This clonotype has only one observation. The genes are TRBV20-1 and TRBJ1-5, with D hard to call. The CDR3 is made up of 12 amino acids. Trimming stripped 6 bases from V and 4 bases from J, with 10 bases between. Germline values: CDR1 DFQATT, CDR2 SNEGSKA (reference sequence). The CDR3 sequence is CSAALKNQPQHF. In DNA, the CDR3 is TGCAGTGCGGCCCTGAAGAATCAGCCCCAGCATTTT.